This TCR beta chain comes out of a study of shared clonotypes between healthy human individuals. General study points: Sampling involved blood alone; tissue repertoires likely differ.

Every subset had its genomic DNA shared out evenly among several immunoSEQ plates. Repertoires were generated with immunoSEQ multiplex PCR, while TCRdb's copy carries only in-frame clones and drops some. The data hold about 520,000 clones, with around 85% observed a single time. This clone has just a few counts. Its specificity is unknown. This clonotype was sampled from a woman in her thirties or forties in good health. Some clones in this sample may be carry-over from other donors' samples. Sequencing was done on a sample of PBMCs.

The CDR3 spells CASTLTGTYNEQFF. Here the CDR3 DNA reads TGTGCCAGCACCTTAACAGGGACCTACAATGAGCAGTTCTTC. The rearrangement uses TRBV6-6 and TRBJ2-1; a possible D gene is TRBD1 (6 bases). The CDR3 contains 14 residues. Between the trimmed V and J ends, which lost 7 bases and 2 bases, there was a span of 12 bases. Germline lookup yields CDR1 MNHNY and CDR2 SVGAGI (reference sequence).